This TCR beta chain originates from a study of human T cells and chemical hapten exposure. Study details: Small volume differences among pooled libraries mainly caused per-sample TCR yield variation.

Attachment of unique molecular identifiers to individual cDNA molecules was performed in the library. Authors' analysis steps: There were a median of approximately 100,000 TCRs per sample, with a range from about 20,000 to 700,000. TCRdb itself ran the RACE reads through MiXCR, one entry per CDR3 protein. The V and J calls shown here were made by TCRdb, not taken from the authors' results. The table has more than 60,000 distinct CDR3 sequences, 7% to 9% seen once. Time point denoted: healthy volunteer bleed at 6 weeks. Extraction of total RNA was performed on unfractionated whole blood. V was cut by 5 bases and J by 1 base, with 13 bases left in between. Germline CDR1 ENHRY, CDR2 SYGVKD. The CDR3 is 15 amino acids. In its sample, this clonotype was seen a few times.

This receptor was obtained from a male donor in good health. Some clones in this sample may be carry-over from other donors' samples. The rearrangement links TRBV10-3 to TRBJ2-3; D is perhaps TRBD1 (6 bases). The sequencing input was whole blood. The CDR3 is CAISSGAEGTDTQYF. The CDR3 DNA sequence: TGTGCCATCAGTTCAGGGGCGGAGGGCACAGATACGCAGTATTTT.